Listed below are T cell receptor beta chains from one sample, sequenced in a study of blood T cell repertoires in COVID-19. The method was immunoSEQ multiplex PCR; TCRdb's version includes in-frame clones alone and lacks a portion of them. The table lists just over 300,000 clones, 70% to 90% of them singletons, with 2.2% in the top ten. The material sequenced was PBMCs or T cells enriched from blood (not recorded which). Receptor source: a man aged 25 to 40 who had recovered from COVID-19. Both conserved end residues are part of each CDR3. The D gene is left open where the match is weak. For some rows the clone size is stated as once, few or many, or as a class when expanded; others skip it.

V gene	J gene	CDR3 length	D gene	clone size	CDR3 DNA	CDR3 protein
TRBV18	TRBJ1-1	15	TRBD1	once	TGTGCCAGCTCCCAACAGGGGTCGGGGAACACTGAAGCTTTCTTT	CASSQQGSGNTEAFF
TRBV4-2	TRBJ1-3	18	.	few	TGTGCCAGCAGCCAAGATGGCAGCACAGGGATCTCTGGAAACACCATATATTTT	CASSQDGSTGISGNTIYF
TRBV5-5	TRBJ2-2	15	TRBD1	.	TGTGCCAGCAGCTATGGGACAGGGAACACCGGGGAGCTGTTTTTT	CASSYGTGNTGELFF
TRBV5-1	TRBJ1-3	15	.	.	TGCGCCAGCAGCTTGGACTTTAACCGGGGAAACACCATATATTTT	CASSLDFNRGNTIYF
TRBV19	TRBJ1-5	18	TRBD1	.	TGTGCCAGTAGATACGGGACAGGCGCCCCCTATAGCAATCAGCCCCAGCATTTT	CASRYGTGAPYSNQPQHF
TRBV28	TRBJ1-1	14	TRBD1	once	TGTGCCAGCAGGCCGGGACAGGGGAGTACTGAAGCTTTCTTT	CASRPGQGSTEAFF
TRBV6-2/TRBV6-3	TRBJ1-5	15	TRBD1	.	TGTGCCAGCAGTTTCAGAGGGACAGGGAGTCAGCCCCAGCATTTT	CASSFRGTGSQPQHF
TRBV10-3	TRBJ2-5	13	TRBD2	once	TGTGCCACCCGGACTAGCTTCCAAGAGACCCAGTACTTC	CATRTSFQETQYF
TRBV4-1	TRBJ2-2	16	TRBD1	few	TGCGCCAGCAGCCAAGACCGACAGGGTCGGACCGGGGAGCTGTTTTTT	CASSQDRQGRTGELFF
TRBV9	TRBJ2-1	13	TRBD1	.	TGTGCCAGCAGCGTAGAGGGACAGGGGACCAGGTTCTTC	CASSVEGQGTRFF
TRBV11-2	TRBJ2-5	13	.	.	TGTGCCAGCAGCTTAGCCAGGGGAGAGACCCAGTACTTC	CASSLARGETQYF
TRBV27	TRBJ1-5	18	TRBD1	.	TGTGCCAGCAGCCAAAAGGGGACAGGGTACCGTGGCAATCAGCCCCAGCATTTT	CASSQKGTGYRGNQPQHF
TRBV19	TRBJ1-5	15	.	.	TGTGCCAGTAGTATGGAAGGGGATGGCAATCAGCCCCAGCATTTT	CASSMEGDGNQPQHF
TRBV5-3	TRBJ2-7	14	TRBD1	once	TGTGCCAGAAACGGTAGCTGGACAGGGGACGAGCAGTACTTC	CARNGSWTGDEQYF
TRBV30	TRBJ1-2	14	.	.	TGTGCCTGGAGCTCAGGGACTGCTAACTATGGCTACACCTTC	CAWSSGTANYGYTF
TRBV12-3/TRBV12-4	TRBJ1-1	12	.	.	TGTGCCAGCAGTTTAGGGCAGACTGCCGCTTTCTTT	CASSLGQTAAFF
TRBV11-3	TRBJ2-3	15	.	.	TGTGCCAGCAGCTTAGGAGGGTCTCACACAGATACGCAGTATTTT	CASSLGGSHTDTQYF
TRBV7-8	TRBJ2-1	18	TRBD2	.	TGTGCCAGCAGCTACCCACGAAGGACTAGCGGTCAATACAATGAGCAGTTCTTC	CASSYPRRTSGQYNEQFF
TRBV5-1	TRBJ1-3	14	.	.	TGCGCCAGCAGCTTGGGTAGCCCGGGGGACACCATATATTTT	CASSLGSPGDTIYF
TRBV6-2/TRBV6-3	TRBJ1-2	13	TRBD1	.	TGTGCCAGCAGTCACCGACAGGGCTCTGGCTACACCTTC	CASSHRQGSGYTF
TRBV5-1	TRBJ2-3	16	TRBD2	.	TGCGCCAGCAGCCCCACGGGACTAGCGATTCCAGATACGCAGTATTTT	CASSPTGLAIPDTQYF
TRBV6-5	TRBJ1-6	15	TRBD1	.	TGTGCCAGCAGCCTAGGGGGACAGAGGAATTCACCCCTCCACTTT	CASSLGGQRNSPLHF
TRBV18	TRBJ1-5	16	.	.	TGTGCCAGCTCACCTGAACCAGGACGGGGTCCTCAGCCCCAGCATTTT	CASSPEPGRGPQPQHF
TRBV30	TRBJ1-1	11	.	once	TGTGCCTGGACGGTTAGTAGAGAAGCTTTCTTT	CAWTVSREAFF
TRBV4-3	TRBJ2-2	13	.	few	TGCGCCAGCAGCCAAGATCGAGCCGGGGAGCTGTTTTTT	CASSQDRAGELFF
TRBV27	TRBJ2-2	14	TRBD1	.	TGTGCCAGCAGCTGGACAGGGGACACCGGGGAGCTGTTTTTT	CASSWTGDTGELFF
TRBV10-3	TRBJ1-1	15	.	few	TGTGCCATCAGTCGGGAGGGACATGTGAACACTGAAGCTTTCTTT	CAISREGHVNTEAFF
TRBV29-1	TRBJ1-2	14	.	.	TGCAGCGTGCGCGGCGGGGGGTGGCACTATGGCTACACCTTC	CSVRGGGWHYGYTF
TRBV30	TRBJ1-5	16	.	.	TGTGCCTGGAGTGCTGCCCAGGGGCAGTCCAATCAGCCCCAGCATTTT	CAWSAAQGQSNQPQHF
TRBV5-4	TRBJ2-1	20	TRBD2	once	TGTGCCAGCAGCTTGTCGGGGCTAGCGGGGGGATGGAGCTCCTACAATGAGCAGTTCTTC	CASSLSGLAGGWSSYNEQFF
TRBV3-1/TRBV3-2	TRBJ1-2	15	.	.	TGTGCCAGCAGCCCGGGTGGGAGGGGGAACTATGGCTACACCTTC	CASSPGGRGNYGYTF
TRBV19	TRBJ2-2	15	TRBD1	.	TGTGCCAGTAGTTTCGCCGGGACAGGGTCCGGGGAGCTGTTTTTT	CASSFAGTGSGELFF
TRBV30	TRBJ1-1	15	TRBD1	once	TGTGCCTGGACCCGGCCAGGGGGCTGGAACACTGAAGCTTTCTTT	CAWTRPGGWNTEAFF
TRBV19	TRBJ2-5	13	.	.	TGTGCCAGTACCCAACCAGGGGTGGAGACCCAGTACTTC	CASTQPGVETQYF
TRBV9	TRBJ2-3	15	TRBD1	.	TGTGCCAGCAGCGTAGGGGGGACAGGGGAAGATACGCAGTATTTT	CASSVGGTGEDTQYF
TRBV9	TRBJ1-5	15	.	.	TGTGCCAGCAGCGTAGGGGGCTTAAGCAATCAGCCCCAGCATTTT	CASSVGGLSNQPQHF
TRBV2	TRBJ2-2	17	TRBD2	.	TGTGCCAGCAGAGGGACTAGCGGGCTATCGAACACCGGGGAGCTGTTTTTT	CASRGTSGLSNTGELFF
TRBV7-9	TRBJ2-3	15	TRBD1	once	TGTGCCAGCAGCTTTACATCCCAGGGGGTGGATACGCAGTATTTT	CASSFTSQGVDTQYF
TRBV7-9	TRBJ1-2	14	.	.	TGTGCCAGCAGCCCAGGACAGTTTAACTATGGCTACACCTTC	CASSPGQFNYGYTF
TRBV18	TRBJ1-4	14	.	.	TGTGCCAGCTCACCACCGACGGGGAATGAAAAACTGTTTTTT	CASSPPTGNEKLFF
TRBV2	TRBJ1-5	20	TRBD1	.	TGTGCCAGCAGTGTCCGTTTAGGGGGCACTAATTCTTCTCCGAATCAGCCCCAGCATTTT	CASSVRLGGTNSSPNQPQHF
TRBV6-5	TRBJ2-7	14	.	.	TGTGCCAGCAATAGAAAACAGGGAGTCTACGAGCAGTACTTC	CASNRKQGVYEQYF